The T cell receptor (beta chain) described here comes from a study of blood T cell repertoires in COVID-19. The assay was immunoSEQ multiplex PCR, and TCRdb's table has in-frame clones only and misses some. This sample has some 100,000 clones; less than 90% occur once, and the top ten carry 15% to 20%. Deletions cut 6 bases from V and 4 bases from J, with 15 bases between. The CDR3 is made up of 14 amino acids. Germline CDR1 reads MNHEY; CDR2 reads SVGAGI. This sequence originates from a woman aged 55-69 years with acute or convalescent COVID-19. The source material was peripheral blood. The rearrangement joins TRBV6-5 to TRBJ2-5; weak D call: TRBD2 (5 bases). The CDR3 loop is CASRPGIIGETQYF. CDR3 coding DNA: TGTGCCAGCAGACCCGGGATAATTGGAGAGACCCAGTACTTC.